This TCR beta chain was sequenced during a study of shared clonotypes between healthy human individuals. About this clone: The antigen is unknown.

The study, taken as a whole, reports: The study sampled only blood, and tissue repertoires likely differ. It was observed that approximately 5% of naive CD4 clonotypes were shared across several donors.

V shed 1 base and J shed 8 bases, with 15 bases lying between them. This CDR3 region has 15 residues. Germline assignment: CDR1 GTSNPN and CDR2 SVGIG (reference sequence). Generated by immunoSEQ multiplex PCR, the TCRdb table keeps only in-frame clones and is missing some. The sample consists of 2 million to 3 million clones, 85% to 95% of them appearing once. This sequence was found in a man aged 18 to 29 in good health. Sequenced: naive CD4+ T cells sorted from blood. Subset reported: CD45RA+ positively selected. The chain uses TRBV30 and TRBJ1-6; D perhaps matches TRBD1 (5 bases). CDR3 loop: CAWSGHSGGYSPLHF. CDR3 coding DNA: TGTGCCTGGAGTGGGCACTCGGGGGGGTATTCACCCCTCCACTTT.